This T cell receptor beta chain emerged from a study of blood T cell repertoires in COVID-19. Study details: Italy, Spain and the United States were the sources of the convalescent and acute COVID-19 samples. Sample material is recorded as cDNA or gDNA derived from T cells, B-cell-depleted T cells, or PBMCs.

Measured with immunoSEQ multiplex PCR; TCRdb has only the in-frame clones, and not every one. The sample shows roughly 190,000 clones, 70% to 90% of them seen only once. V dropped 6 bases and J dropped 0 bases, with 11 bases sitting between them. CDR3 length: 14 residues. Germline CDR1 is LGHNA and CDR2 is YNFKEQ. Sequenced: peripheral blood. The sequence was obtained from a young man with acute or convalescent COVID-19. The chain employs TRBV4-2 and TRBJ1-1, with unresolved D. CDR3 nucleotides: TGTGCCAGCAGGAATAGTGGAGTGAACACTGAAGCTTTCTTT. Translation: CASRNSGVNTEAFF.